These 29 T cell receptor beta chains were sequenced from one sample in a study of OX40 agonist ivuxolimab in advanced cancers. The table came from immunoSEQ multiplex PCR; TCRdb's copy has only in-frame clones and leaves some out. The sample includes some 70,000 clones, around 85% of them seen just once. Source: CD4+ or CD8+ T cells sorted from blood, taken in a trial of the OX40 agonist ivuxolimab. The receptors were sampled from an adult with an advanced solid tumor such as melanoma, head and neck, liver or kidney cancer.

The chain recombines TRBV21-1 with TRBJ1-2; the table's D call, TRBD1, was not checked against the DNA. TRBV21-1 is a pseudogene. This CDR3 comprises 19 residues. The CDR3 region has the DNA TGTGCCAGCAGCAACGAGAATGTATTCAAGGGACAGGGGCTGAAGGGCTACACCTTC. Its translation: CASSNENVFKGQGLKGYTF.

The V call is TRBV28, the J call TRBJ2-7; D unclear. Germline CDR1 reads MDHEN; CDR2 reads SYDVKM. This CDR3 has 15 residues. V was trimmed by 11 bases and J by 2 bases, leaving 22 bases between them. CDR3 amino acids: CACHPTARSAYEQYF. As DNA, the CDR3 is TGTGCCTGCCACCCCACAGCGCGGTCTGCCTACGAGCAGTACTTC.

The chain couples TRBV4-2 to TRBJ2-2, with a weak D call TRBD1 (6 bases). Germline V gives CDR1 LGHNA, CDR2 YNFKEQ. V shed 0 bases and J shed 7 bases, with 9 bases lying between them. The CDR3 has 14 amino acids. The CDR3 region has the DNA TGTGCCAGCAGCCAAGAGAGGGGGTTCGGGGAGCTGTTTTTT. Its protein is CASSQERGFGELFF.

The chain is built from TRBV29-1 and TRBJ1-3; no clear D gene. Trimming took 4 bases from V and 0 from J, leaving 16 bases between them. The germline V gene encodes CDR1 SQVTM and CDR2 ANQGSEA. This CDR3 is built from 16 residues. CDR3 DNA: TGCAGCGTTGTCTTGGCCGGATCGGTCTCTGGAAACACCATATATTTT. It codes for CSVVLAGSVSGNTIYF.

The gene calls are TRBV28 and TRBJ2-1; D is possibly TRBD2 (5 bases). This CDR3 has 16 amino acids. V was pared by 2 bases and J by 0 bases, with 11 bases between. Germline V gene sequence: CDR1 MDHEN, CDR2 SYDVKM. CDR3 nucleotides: TGTGCCAGCAGTTTAACACCGGGAAGCTCCTACAATGAGCAGTTCTTC. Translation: CASSLTPGSSYNEQFF.

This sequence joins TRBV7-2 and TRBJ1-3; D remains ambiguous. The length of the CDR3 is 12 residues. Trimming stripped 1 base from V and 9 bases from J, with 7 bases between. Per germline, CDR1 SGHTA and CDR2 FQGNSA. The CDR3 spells CASSLDVSTIYF. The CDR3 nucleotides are TGTGCCAGCAGCTTAGACGTCAGCACCATATATTTT.

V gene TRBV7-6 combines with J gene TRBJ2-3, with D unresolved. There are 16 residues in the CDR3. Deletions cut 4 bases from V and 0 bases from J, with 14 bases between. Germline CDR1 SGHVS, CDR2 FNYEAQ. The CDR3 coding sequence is TGTGCCAGCAGCTCTAGGATTTTTTCTAGCACAGATACGCAGTATTTT. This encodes CASSSRIFSSTDTQYF.

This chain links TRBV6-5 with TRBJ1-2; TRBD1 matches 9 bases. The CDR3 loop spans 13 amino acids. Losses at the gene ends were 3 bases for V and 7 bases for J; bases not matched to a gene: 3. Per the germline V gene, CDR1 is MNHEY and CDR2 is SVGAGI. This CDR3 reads CASSYTGGVGYTF. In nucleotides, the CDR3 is TGTGCCAGCAGTTATACAGGGGGCGTTGGCTACACCTTC.

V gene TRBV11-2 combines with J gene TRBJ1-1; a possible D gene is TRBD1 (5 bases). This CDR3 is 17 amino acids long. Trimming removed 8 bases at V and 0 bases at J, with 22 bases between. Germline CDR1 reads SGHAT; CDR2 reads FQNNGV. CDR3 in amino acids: CASEFGVGKGLNTEAFF. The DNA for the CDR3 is TGTGCCAGCGAGTTTGGTGTGGGAAAGGGACTGAACACTGAAGCTTTCTTT.

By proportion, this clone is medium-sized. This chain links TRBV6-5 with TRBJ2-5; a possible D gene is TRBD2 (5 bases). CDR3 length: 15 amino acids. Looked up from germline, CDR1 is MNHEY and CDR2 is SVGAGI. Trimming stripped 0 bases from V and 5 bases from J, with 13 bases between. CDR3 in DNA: TGTGCCAGCAGTTACTCGGATAGCGCTAAGGAGACCCAGTACTTC. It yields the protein CASSYSDSAKETQYF.

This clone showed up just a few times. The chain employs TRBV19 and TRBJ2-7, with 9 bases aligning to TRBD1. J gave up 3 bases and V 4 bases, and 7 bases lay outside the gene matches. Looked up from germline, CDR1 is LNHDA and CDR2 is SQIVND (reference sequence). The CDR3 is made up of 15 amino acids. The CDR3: CASSNGGTGIYEQYF. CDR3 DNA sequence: TGTGCCAGTAGTAATGGGGGGACAGGGATCTACGAGCAGTACTTC.

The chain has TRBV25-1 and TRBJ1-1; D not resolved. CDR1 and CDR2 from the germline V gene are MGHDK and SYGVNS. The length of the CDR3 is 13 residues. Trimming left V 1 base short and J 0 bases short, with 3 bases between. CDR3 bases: TGTGCCAGCAGTGAATGGGTGAACACTGAAGCTTTCTTT. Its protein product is CASSEWVNTEAFF.

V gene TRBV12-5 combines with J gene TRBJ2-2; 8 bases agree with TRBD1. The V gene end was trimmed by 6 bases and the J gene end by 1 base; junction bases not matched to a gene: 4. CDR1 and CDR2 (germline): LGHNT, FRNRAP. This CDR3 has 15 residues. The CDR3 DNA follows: TGTGCTAGTGGCCGAGGACAGGGGAACACCGGGGAGCTGTTTTTT. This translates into CASGRGQGNTGELFF.

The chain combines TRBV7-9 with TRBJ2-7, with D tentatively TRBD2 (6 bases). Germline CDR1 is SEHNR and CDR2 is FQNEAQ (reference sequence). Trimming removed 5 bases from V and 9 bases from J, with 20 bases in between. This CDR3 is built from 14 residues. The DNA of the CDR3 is TGTGCCAGCAGCCCCGGGACTCAAGGGAGGTGGCAGTACTTC. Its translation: CASSPGTQGRWQYF.

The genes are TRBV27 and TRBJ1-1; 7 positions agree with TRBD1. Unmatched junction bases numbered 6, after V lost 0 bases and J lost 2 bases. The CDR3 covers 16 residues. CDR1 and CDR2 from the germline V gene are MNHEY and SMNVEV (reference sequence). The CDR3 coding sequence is TGTGCCAGCAGTTTATCGTTCACAGGGGCAAACACTGAAGCTTTCTTT. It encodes CASSLSFTGANTEAFF.

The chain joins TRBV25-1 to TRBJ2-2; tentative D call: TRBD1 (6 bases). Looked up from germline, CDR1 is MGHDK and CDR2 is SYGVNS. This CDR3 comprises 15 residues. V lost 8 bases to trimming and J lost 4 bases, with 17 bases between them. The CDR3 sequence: CASSPTDRSTGELFF. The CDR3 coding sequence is TGTGCCAGCTCACCGACCGACAGGAGCACCGGGGAGCTGTTTTTT.

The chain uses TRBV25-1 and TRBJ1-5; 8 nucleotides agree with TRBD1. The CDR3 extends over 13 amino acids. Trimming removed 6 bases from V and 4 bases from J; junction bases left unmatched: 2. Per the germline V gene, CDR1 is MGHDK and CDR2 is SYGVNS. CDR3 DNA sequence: TGTGCCAGCAGCCGACAGGGGAATCAGCCCCAGCATTTT. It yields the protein CASSRQGNQPQHF.

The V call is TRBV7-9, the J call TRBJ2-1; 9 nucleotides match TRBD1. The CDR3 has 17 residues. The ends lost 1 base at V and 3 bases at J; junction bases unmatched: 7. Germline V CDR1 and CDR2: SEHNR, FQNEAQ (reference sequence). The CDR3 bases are TGTGCCAGCAGCTTAGGCTGGGGGACAGGGATCTACAATGAGCAGTTCTTC. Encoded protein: CASSLGWGTGIYNEQFF.

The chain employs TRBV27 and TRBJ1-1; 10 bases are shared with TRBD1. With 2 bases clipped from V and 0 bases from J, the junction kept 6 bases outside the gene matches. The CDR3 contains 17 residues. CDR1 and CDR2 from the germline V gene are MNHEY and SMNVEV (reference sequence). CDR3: CASSLAPGQGMNTEAFF. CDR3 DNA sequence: TGTGCCAGCAGTTTAGCTCCGGGACAGGGGATGAACACTGAAGCTTTCTTT.

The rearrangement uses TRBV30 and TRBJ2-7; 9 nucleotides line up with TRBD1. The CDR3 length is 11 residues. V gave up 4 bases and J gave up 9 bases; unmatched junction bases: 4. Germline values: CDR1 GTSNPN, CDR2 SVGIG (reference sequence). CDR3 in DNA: TGTGCCTGGATGGGGACAGGGCTGCAGTACTTC. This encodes CAWMGTGLQYF.

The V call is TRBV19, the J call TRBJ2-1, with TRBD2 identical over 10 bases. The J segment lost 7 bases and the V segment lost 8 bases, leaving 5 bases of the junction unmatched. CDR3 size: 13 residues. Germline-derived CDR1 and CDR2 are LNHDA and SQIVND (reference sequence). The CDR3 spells CASRERGGNEQFF. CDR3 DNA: TGTGCCAGTCGGGAGCGGGGGGGGAATGAGCAGTTCTTC.

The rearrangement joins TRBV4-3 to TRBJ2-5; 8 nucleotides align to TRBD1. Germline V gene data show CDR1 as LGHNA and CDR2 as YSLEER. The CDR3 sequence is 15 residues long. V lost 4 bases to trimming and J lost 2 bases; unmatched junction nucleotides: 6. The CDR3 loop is CASSPWTGPQETQYF. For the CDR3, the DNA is TGCGCCAGCAGCCCGTGGACAGGGCCTCAAGAGACCCAGTACTTC.

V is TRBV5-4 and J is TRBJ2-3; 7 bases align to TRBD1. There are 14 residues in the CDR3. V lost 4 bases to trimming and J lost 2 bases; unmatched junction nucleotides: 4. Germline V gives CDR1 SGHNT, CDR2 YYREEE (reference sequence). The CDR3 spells CASSGQVSTDTQYF. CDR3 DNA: TGTGCCAGCAGCGGACAGGTATCCACAGATACGCAGTATTTT. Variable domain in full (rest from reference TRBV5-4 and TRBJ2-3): ETGVTQSPTHLIKTRGQQVTLRCSSQSGHNTVSWYQQALGQGPQFIFQYYREEENGRGNFPPRFSGLQFPNYSSELNVNALELDDSALYLCASSGQVSTDTQYFGPGTRLTVL.

In nucleotides, the CDR3 is TGCAGCGTTGAAGACACGTATAACCGGGACAGCAAAAACATTCAGTACTTC. It specifies CSVEDTYNRDSKNIQYF. The chain is built from TRBV29-1 and TRBJ2-4, with TRBD1 identical over 7 bases. Per the germline V gene, CDR1 is SQVTM and CDR2 is ANQGSEA. This CDR3 is 17 amino acids long. J lost 3 bases, V lost 0 bases, and 11 bases had no gene match.

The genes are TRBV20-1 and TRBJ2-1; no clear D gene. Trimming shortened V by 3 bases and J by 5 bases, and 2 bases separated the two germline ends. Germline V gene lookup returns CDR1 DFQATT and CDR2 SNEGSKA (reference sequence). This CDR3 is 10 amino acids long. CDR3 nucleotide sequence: TGCAGTGCTAGTAACAATGAGCAGTTCTTC. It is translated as CSASNNEQFF.

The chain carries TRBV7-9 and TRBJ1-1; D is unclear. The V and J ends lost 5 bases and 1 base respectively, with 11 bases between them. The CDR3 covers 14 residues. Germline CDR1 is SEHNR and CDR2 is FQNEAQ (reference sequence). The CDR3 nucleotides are TGTGCCAGCAGCCTCCGAGGCGAGAACACTGAAGCTTTCTTT. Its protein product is CASSLRGENTEAFF.

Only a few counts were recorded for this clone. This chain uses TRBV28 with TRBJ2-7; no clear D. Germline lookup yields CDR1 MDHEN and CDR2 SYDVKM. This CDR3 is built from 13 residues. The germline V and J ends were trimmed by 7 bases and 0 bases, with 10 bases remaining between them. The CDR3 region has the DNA TGTGCCAGCACGAGACCCAGCTCCTACGAGCAGTACTTC. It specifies CASTRPSSYEQYF.

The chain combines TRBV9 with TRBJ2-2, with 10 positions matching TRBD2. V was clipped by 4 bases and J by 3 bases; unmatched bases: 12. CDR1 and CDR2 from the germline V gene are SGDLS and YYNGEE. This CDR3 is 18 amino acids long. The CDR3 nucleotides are TGTGCCAGCAGCTCCTATGGCCTAGCGGGAGAGTACACCGGGGAGCTGTTTTTT. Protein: CASSSYGLAGEYTGELFF. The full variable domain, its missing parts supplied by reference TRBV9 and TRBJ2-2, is DSGVTQTPKHLITATGQRVTLRCSPRSGDLSVYWYQQSLDQGLQFLIQYYNGEERAKGNILERFSAQQFPDLHSELNLSSLELGDSALYFCASSSYGLAGEYTGELFFGEGSRLTVL.

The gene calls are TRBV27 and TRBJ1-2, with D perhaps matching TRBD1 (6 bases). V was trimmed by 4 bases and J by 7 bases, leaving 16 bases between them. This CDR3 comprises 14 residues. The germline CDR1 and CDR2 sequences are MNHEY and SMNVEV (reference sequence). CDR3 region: CASSSQGVGGGYTF. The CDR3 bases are TGTGCCAGCAGTTCACAGGGAGTAGGTGGTGGCTACACCTTC.